This T cell receptor beta chain was retrieved from a study of T cells after yellow fever vaccination. Across the study: For low cell numbers, libraries were made with SMART-Seq v4 Ultra Low Input.

General observations from the study: Few clonotypes appeared in both CD4 and CD8 compartments. Re-detected after boosting: most primary clones, around 96% of CD4 and 80% to 90% of CD8.

UMIs were added to TCR cDNA along with a universal primer site when it was made by 5'RACE template switching. TCRdb redid the calling of the 5' RACE reads with MiXCR, one entry per CDR3 protein. The sample consists of around 72,000 distinct CDR3 sequences, around 7.9% of them appearing once. To note about this clonotype: What it binds is not known.

The CDR3 has 14 residues. V shed 4 bases and J 2 bases; nucleotides not matched to a gene: 3. Germline assignment: CDR1 MNHEY and CDR2 SMNVEV (reference sequence). The J gene is TRBJ1-1, the V gene TRBV27; 8 bases map to TRBD1. This receptor was identified in a man aged 18 to 30 who received the YFV17D yellow fever vaccine. The specimen was CD8+ T cells sorted from PBMCs, collected around 10 days after the first yellow fever vaccination. CDR3 sequence: CASSSDRDNTEAFF. Written as DNA, the CDR3 is TGTGCCAGCAGTTCGGACAGGGACAACACTGAAGCTTTCTTT.